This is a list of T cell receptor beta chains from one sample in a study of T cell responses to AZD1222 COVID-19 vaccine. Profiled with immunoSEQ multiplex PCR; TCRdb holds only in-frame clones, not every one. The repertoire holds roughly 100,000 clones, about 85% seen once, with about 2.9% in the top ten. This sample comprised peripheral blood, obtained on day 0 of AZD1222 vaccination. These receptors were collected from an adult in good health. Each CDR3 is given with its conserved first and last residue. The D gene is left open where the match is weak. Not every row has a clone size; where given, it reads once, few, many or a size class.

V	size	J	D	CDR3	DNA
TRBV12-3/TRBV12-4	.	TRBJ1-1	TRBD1	CASSSKGATEAFF	TGTGCCAGCAGTTCAAAGGGGGCCACTGAAGCTTTCTTT
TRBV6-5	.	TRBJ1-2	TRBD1	CASRPGTAYYGYTF	TGTGCCAGCAGGCCTGGGACAGCTTACTATGGCTACACCTTC
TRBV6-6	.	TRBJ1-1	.	CASSHLTGSGAEAFF	TGTGCCAGCAGTCATCTAACAGGATCGGGCGCTGAAGCTTTCTTT
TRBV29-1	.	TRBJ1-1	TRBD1	CSVAGQGGFGTEAFF	TGCAGCGTTGCCGGACAGGGAGGTTTTGGCACTGAAGCTTTCTTT
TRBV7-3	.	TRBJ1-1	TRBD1	CASSYDRGEAFF	TGTGCCAGCAGCTACGACAGGGGTGAAGCTTTCTTT
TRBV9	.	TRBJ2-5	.	CASSAGWKETQYF	TGTGCCAGCAGCGCCGGGTGGAAGGAGACCCAGTACTTC
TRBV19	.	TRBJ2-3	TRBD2	CASSFLAGGGTDTQYF	TGTGCCAGTAGTTTCTTAGCGGGAGGCGGCACAGATACGCAGTATTTT
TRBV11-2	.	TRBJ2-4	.	CASLLVGKNIQYF	TGTGCCAGCCTTCTCGTGGGCAAAAACATTCAGTACTTC
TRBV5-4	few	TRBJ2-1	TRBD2	CASSLEREAYNEQFF	TGTGCCAGCAGCTTGGAGCGGGAGGCCTACAATGAGCAGTTCTTC
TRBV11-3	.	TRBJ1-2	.	CASSPGTALGYTF	TGTGCCAGCAGCCCCGGGACTGCTCTGGGCTACACCTTC
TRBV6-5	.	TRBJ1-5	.	CASTPGEYQPQHF	TGTGCCAGCACCCCAGGGGAGTATCAGCCCCAGCATTTT
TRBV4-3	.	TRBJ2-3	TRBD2	CASSQSRTSGGADTQYF	TGCGCCAGCAGCCAGTCCCGGACTAGCGGGGGGGCAGATACGCAGTATTTT
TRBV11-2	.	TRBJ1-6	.	CASSIGAGHLNSPLHF	TGTGCCAGCAGCATAGGGGCGGGACACCTCAATTCACCCCTCCACTTT
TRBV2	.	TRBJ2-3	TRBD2	CASSGYASGKYTDTQYF	TGTGCCAGCAGTGGGTATGCTAGCGGAAAATACACAGATACGCAGTATTTT
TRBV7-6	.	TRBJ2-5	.	CASSLAGGGDETQYF	TGTGCCAGCAGCTTAGCGGGTGGCGGGGATGAGACCCAGTACTTC
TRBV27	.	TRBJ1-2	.	CASGGPWEPNGYTF	TGTGCCAGCGGGGGCCCTTGGGAGCCCAATGGCTACACCTTC
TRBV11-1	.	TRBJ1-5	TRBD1	CASSRTGGQPQHF	TGTGCCAGCAGCCGAACAGGGGGCCAGCCCCAGCATTTT
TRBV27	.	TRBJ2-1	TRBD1	CASSSTGVWEQFF	TGTGCCAGCAGTTCTACAGGGGTTTGGGAGCAGTTCTTC
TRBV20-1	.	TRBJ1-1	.	CSASSVFSGNTEAFF	TGCAGTGCTAGTAGCGTATTTTCCGGCAACACTGAAGCTTTCTTT
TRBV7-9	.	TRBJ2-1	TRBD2	CASTRGTSGEDEQFF	TGTGCCAGCACCCGGGGGACTAGCGGGGAAGATGAGCAGTTCTTC
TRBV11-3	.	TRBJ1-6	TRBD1	CASSFGRQGSSPLHF	TGTGCCAGCAGCTTCGGCAGACAGGGCAGCTCACCCCTCCACTTT
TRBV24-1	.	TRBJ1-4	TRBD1	CATSETDRDNEKLFF	TGTGCCACCAGTGAAACGGACAGGGATAATGAAAAACTGTTTTTT
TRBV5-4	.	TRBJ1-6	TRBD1	CAGSDGTGINNSPLHF	TGTGCCGGCAGCGACGGGACAGGGATTAATAATTCACCCCTCCACTTT
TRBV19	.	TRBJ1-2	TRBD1	CASSMDRGGYGYTF	TGTGCCAGTAGTATGGACAGGGGTGGGTATGGCTACACCTTC
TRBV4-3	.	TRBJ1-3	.	CASSQEGASGNTIYF	TGCGCCAGCAGCCAAGAGGGGGCTTCTGGAAACACCATATATTTT
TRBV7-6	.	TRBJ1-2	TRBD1	CASSSGQGADGYTF	TGTGCCAGCAGCTCCGGACAGGGGGCCGACGGCTACACCTTC
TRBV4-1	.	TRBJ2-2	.	CASSQDFGFHGELFF	TGCGCCAGCAGCCAAGATTTCGGGTTTCACGGGGAGCTGTTTTTT
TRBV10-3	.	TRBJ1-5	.	CAISGSSAGNQPQHF	TGTGCCATCAGTGGGAGTAGCGCAGGGAATCAGCCCCAGCATTTT
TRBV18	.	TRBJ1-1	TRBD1	CASSPLPGQGYEAFF	TGTGCCAGCTCACCCCTCCCGGGACAGGGGTATGAAGCTTTCTTT
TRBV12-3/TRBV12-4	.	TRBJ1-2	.	CASSLGNRGGYTF	TGTGCCAGCAGTTTAGGTAACCGGGGTGGCTACACCTTC
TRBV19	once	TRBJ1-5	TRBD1	CATRGPSSNQPQHF	TGTGCCACCAGGGGGCCTTCTAGCAATCAGCCCCAGCATTTT